The 11 T cell receptor beta chains reported below all come from one sample, sequenced in a study of OX40 agonist ivuxolimab in advanced cancers. Some clones are missing from TCRdb's copy, which holds only in-frame ones; the method was immunoSEQ multiplex PCR. The sample lists approximately 28,000 clones; approximately 84% were seen once. The sample consisted of CD4+ or CD8+ T cells sorted from blood, taken in a trial of the OX40 agonist ivuxolimab. These TCRs come from an adult with an advanced solid tumor such as melanoma, head and neck, liver or kidney cancer.

V is TRBV15 and J is TRBJ1-1; D is unresolved. V lost 4 bases, J lost 0 bases, and 6 bases lay in between. CDR3 length equals 13 residues. Germline V gene sequence: CDR1 LNHNV, CDR2 YYDKDF (reference sequence). The CDR3 DNA is TGTGCCACCAGCACGACTGTGAACACTGAAGCTTTCTTT. Translating it yields CATSTTVNTEAFF. Full variable domain (outside the CDR3, taken from reference TRBV15 and TRBJ1-1): DAMVIQNPRYQVTQFGKPVTLSCSQTLNHNVMYWYQQKSSQAPKLLFHYYDKDFNNEADTPDNFQSRRPNTSFCFLDIRSPGLGDTAMYLCATSTTVNTEAFFGQGTRLTVV.

This chain connects TRBV28 to TRBJ2-5; D possibly matches TRBD1 or TRBD2 (5 bases each). The J call is uncertain, as TRBJ2-7 better fits the DNA end. This CDR3 has 14 residues. CDR1 is MDHEN and CDR2 is SYDVKM in the germline V gene. CDR3 region: CASSFYGTGYEQYF. As DNA, the CDR3 is TGTGCCAGCAGTTTCTACGGGACGGGATACGAGCAGTACTTC.

The genes are TRBV6-4 and TRBJ2-3, with D perhaps TRBD1 or TRBD2 (5 bases each). Trimming pared 0 bases from V and 4 bases from J, leaving 8 bases between. The CDR3 is made up of 14 amino acids. CDR1 is MRHNA and CDR2 is SNTAGT in the germline V gene. The DNA for the CDR3 is TGTGCCAGCAGTGACTCGATGGGGGCAGATACGCAGTATTTT. This codes for CASSDSMGADTQYF.

V is TRBV2 and J is TRBJ2-1; possibly TRBD2 for D (6 bases). Trimming removed 1 base from V and 9 bases from J, with 13 bases in between. CDR3 length: 14 residues. In germline, CDR1 is SNHLY, CDR2 FYNNEI. CDR3 sequence: CASSEVAFGGEQFF. In DNA, the CDR3 is TGTGCCAGCAGTGAAGTCGCCTTCGGGGGTGAGCAGTTCTTC.

The gene calls are TRBV4-3 and TRBJ1-2; no definite D call. V was clipped by 0 bases and J by 1 base, with 12 bases between them. Germline values: CDR1 LGHNA, CDR2 YSLEER. The length of the CDR3 is 16 residues. The CDR3 here is CASSQDRANFNYGYTF. Written as DNA, the CDR3 is TGCGCCAGCAGCCAAGATCGAGCCAACTTTAACTATGGCTACACCTTC.

This clone occurred a few times. In the same sample, other DNA sequences code for this CDR3. The rearrangement uses TRBV5-6 and TRBJ2-7; D unresolved. Germline V gives CDR1 SGHDT, CDR2 YYEEEE. Trimming shortened V by 3 bases and J by 3 bases, and 4 bases separated the two germline ends. The CDR3 totals 11 residues. Written as DNA, the CDR3 is TGTGCCAGCAGCTACAGCTACGAGCAGTACTTC. Protein sequence: CASSYSYEQYF.

CDR3 sequence: CASSQDRGSDYEQYF. The CDR3 coding sequence is TGCGCCAGCAGCCAAGATCGCGGGAGCGACTACGAGCAGTACTTC. This chain links TRBV4-3 with TRBJ2-7, with 7 bases matching TRBD2. CDR3 length: 15 residues. The germline V gene has CDR1 LGHNA and CDR2 YSLEER. V was clipped by 0 bases and J by 3 bases; unmatched bases: 5.

The J gene is TRBJ2-1, the V gene TRBV7-8, with TRBD1 matching 9 bases. CDR3 length equals 15 residues. Germline loops: CDR1 SGHVS, CDR2 FQNEAQ. J lost 8 bases, V lost 5 bases, and 10 bases had no gene match. The CDR3 DNA reads as TGTGCCAGCAGCCCCTCCGGGACAGGGATCTATGAGCAGTTCTTC. Translating gives CASSPSGTGIYEQFF.

The chain links TRBV5-8 to TRBJ1-1; D gene ambiguous. Germline V gene data show CDR1 as SGHTS and CDR2 as YDEGEE. V lost 0 bases, J lost 1 base, and 10 bases lay in between. This CDR3 is built from 15 residues. DNA for the CDR3: TGTGCCAGCAGCTTGGAGGGTACGGGGAACACTGAAGCTTTCTTT. Translation: CASSLEGTGNTEAFF.

The chain recombines TRBV7-2 with TRBJ2-1, with D possibly matching TRBD2 (7 bases). Looked up from germline, CDR1 is SGHTA and CDR2 is FQGNSA. The CDR3 sequence is 15 residues long. Trimming removed 5 bases at V and 0 bases at J, with 11 bases between. This CDR3 reads CASSRGASSYNEQFF. CDR3 DNA: TGTGCCAGCAGCCGGGGGGCGAGCTCCTACAATGAGCAGTTCTTC.

This sequence joins TRBV4-3 and TRBJ1-1; 8 positions match TRBD1. Germline assignment: CDR1 LGHNA and CDR2 YSLEER. The CDR3 extends over 14 amino acids. Germline trimming cut 4 bases from V and 1 base from J; bases unmatched to any gene: 2. The CDR3 DNA reads as TGCGCCAGCAGCCGTACAGGGGGGAACACTGAAGCTTTCTTT. Amino acid sequence: CASSRTGGNTEAFF.